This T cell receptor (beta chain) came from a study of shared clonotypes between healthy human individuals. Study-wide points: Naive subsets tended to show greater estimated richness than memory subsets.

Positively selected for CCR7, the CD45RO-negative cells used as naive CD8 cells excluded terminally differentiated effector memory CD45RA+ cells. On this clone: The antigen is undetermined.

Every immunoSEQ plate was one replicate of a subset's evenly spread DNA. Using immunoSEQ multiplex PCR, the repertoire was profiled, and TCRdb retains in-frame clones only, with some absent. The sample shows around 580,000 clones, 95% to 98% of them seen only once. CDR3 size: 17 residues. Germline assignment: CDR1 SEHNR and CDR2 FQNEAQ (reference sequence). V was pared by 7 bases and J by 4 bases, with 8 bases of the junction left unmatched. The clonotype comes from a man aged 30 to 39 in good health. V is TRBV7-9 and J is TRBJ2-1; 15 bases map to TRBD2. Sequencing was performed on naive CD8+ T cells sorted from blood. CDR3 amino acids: CASTGWTSGRGYNEQFF. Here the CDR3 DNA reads TGTGCCAGCACCGGATGGACTAGCGGGAGGGGGTACAATGAGCAGTTCTTC.